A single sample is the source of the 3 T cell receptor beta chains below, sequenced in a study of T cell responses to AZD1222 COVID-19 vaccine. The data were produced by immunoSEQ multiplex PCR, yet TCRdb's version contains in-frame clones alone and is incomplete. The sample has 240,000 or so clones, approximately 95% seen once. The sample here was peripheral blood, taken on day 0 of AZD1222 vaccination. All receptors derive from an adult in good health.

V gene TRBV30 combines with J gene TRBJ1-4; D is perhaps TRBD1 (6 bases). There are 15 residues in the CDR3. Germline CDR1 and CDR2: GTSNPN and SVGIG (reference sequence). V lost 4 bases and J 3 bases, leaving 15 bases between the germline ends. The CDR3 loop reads CAWNTGADSNEKLFF. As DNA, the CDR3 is TGTGCCTGGAATACGGGGGCGGACTCTAATGAAAAACTGTTTTTT.

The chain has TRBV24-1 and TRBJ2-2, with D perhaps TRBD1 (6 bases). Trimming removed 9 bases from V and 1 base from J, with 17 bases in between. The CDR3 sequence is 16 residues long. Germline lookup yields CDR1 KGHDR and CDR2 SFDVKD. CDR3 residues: CATGRRRTVNTGELFF. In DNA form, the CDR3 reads TGTGCCACCGGCCGGCGGCGGACAGTGAACACCGGGGAGCTGTTTTTT.

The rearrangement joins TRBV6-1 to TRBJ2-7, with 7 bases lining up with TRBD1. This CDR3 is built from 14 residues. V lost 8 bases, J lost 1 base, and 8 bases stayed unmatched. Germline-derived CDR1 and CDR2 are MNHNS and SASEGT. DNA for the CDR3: TGTGCCAGCCGGGACAGCCAATCTTCCTACGAGCAGTACTTC. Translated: CASRDSQSSYEQYF.